This is a list of T cell receptor beta chains from one sample in a study of Graves' ophthalmopathy and Graves' hyperthyroidism. MiXCR, applied by TCRdb to the multiplex PCR reads, yields one record per CDR3 protein. The sample yields about 700,000 distinct CDR3 sequences, 35% to 50% seen once. The sequencing input was peripheral blood. The source is an adult man with Graves' ophthalmopathy. Both conserved end residues are trimmed from each CDR3. Fields, in order: CDR3 protein, J gene, V gene.

CDR3: ASSQNLWGRAF
J: TRBJ1-1
V: TRBV7-2

CDR3: SGEGTDTQY
J: TRBJ2-3
V: TRBV20-1

CDR3: AWSSRGTGYT
J: TRBJ1-2
V: TRBV2

CDR3: ASSFLGNGANVLT
J: TRBJ2-6
V: TRBV27

CDR3: ASSGGPGQGPYEQY
J: TRBJ2-7
V: TRBV5-4

CDR3: ASSSLGSGNYGYT
J: TRBJ1-2
V: TRBV2

CDR3: SVEGSAVQETQY
J: TRBJ2-5
V: TRBV29-1

CDR3: ASSYPQGRGQY
J: TRBJ2-7
V: TRBV7-9

CDR3: ASSESTGTGKYEQY
J: TRBJ2-7
V: TRBV25-1

CDR3: ASSQDLAAYYEQY
J: TRBJ2-7
V: TRBV4-3

CDR3: SVGTGDKTQY
J: TRBJ2-5
V: TRBV20-1

CDR3: ASRMRAAGANVLT
J: TRBJ2-6
V: TRBV25-1

CDR3: ASSYSGQANTEAF
J: TRBJ1-1
V: TRBV13

CDR3: ASSPQGYTGELF
J: TRBJ2-2
V: TRBV5-1

CDR3: ASSPGRAGQETQY
J: TRBJ2-5
V: TRBV10-1

CDR3: ASTGPSNQPQH
J: TRBJ1-5
V: TRBV19

CDR3: ASSGRDYLREQY
J: TRBJ2-7
V: TRBV19

CDR3: ASTRTGEQY
J: TRBJ2-7
V: TRBV28

CDR3: SFLGGQYGYT
J: TRBJ1-2
V: TRBV29-1

CDR3: ASSEDGGVYEQY
J: TRBJ2-7
V: TRBV6-1

CDR3: ASSVSPGQGETQY
J: TRBJ2-5
V: TRBV9

CDR3: ASSAGPDYEQY
J: TRBJ2-7
V: TRBV5-8

CDR3: ASSLSPSVSSQY
J: TRBJ2-7
V: TRBV2

CDR3: ASRGQGAAYEQY
J: TRBJ2-7
V: TRBV10-2

CDR3: ASSQGTRNQPQH
J: TRBJ1-5
V: TRBV24-1

CDR3: ASSLSYLGTGSSYEQY
J: TRBJ2-7
V: TRBV19

CDR3: ASSQGGEAF
J: TRBJ1-1
V: TRBV14

CDR3: ASSVRAGANVLT
J: TRBJ2-6
V: TRBV7-3

CDR3: SASIDSQTQY
J: TRBJ2-5
V: TRBV20-1

CDR3: ASPSRDRGSGGQKTQY
J: TRBJ2-5
V: TRBV19

CDR3: ASSTAGTGGVYT
J: TRBJ1-2
V: TRBV19

CDR3: ASSFFLPRTYSNQPQH
J: TRBJ1-5
V: TRBV10-3

CDR3: ATREDSSPLH
J: TRBJ1-6
V: TRBV10-3

CDR3: ASSFATSGNTGELF
J: TRBJ2-2
V: TRBV25-1

CDR3: ASSDPPERGTEAF
J: TRBJ1-1
V: TRBV2

CDR3: SARRDRYEQY
J: TRBJ2-7
V: TRBV20-1

CDR3: ASSTEQGNNSPLH
J: TRBJ1-6
V: TRBV7-9

CDR3: ASSQDKRHRVYEQY
J: TRBJ2-7
V: TRBV4-3

CDR3: ASSVWAGETQY
J: TRBJ2-5
V: TRBV9

CDR3: ASSLDPGGATGELF
J: TRBJ2-2
V: TRBV25-1

CDR3: ASSQVTGLEQY
J: TRBJ2-7
V: TRBV9

CDR3: SATTGEDQPQH
J: TRBJ1-5
V: TRBV20-1

CDR3: ASSELLASGQETQY
J: TRBJ2-5
V: TRBV25-1

CDR3: SAPPPGELYEQY
J: TRBJ2-7
V: TRBV20-1

CDR3: ASSVSFGDVITEAF
J: TRBJ1-1
V: TRBV25-1

CDR3: ASSPTQLGVNQPQH
J: TRBJ1-5
V: TRBV5-5